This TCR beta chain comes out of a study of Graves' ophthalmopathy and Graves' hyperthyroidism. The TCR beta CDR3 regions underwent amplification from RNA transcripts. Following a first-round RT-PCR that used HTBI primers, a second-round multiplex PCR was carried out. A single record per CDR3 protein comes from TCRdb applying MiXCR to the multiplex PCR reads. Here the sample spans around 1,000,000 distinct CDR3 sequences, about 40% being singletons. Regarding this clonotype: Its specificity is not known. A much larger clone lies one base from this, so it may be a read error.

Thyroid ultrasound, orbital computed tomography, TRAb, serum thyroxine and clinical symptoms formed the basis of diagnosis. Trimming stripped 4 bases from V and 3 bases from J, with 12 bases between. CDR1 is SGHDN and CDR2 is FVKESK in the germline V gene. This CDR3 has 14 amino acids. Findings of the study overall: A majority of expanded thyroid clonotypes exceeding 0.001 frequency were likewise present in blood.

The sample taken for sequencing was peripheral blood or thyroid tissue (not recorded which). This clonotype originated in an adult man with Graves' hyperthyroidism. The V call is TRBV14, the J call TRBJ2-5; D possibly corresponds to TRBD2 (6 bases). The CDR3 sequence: CASSPRREKETQYF. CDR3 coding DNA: TGTGCCAGCAGCCCAAGACGGGAGAAAGAGACCCAGTACTTC.